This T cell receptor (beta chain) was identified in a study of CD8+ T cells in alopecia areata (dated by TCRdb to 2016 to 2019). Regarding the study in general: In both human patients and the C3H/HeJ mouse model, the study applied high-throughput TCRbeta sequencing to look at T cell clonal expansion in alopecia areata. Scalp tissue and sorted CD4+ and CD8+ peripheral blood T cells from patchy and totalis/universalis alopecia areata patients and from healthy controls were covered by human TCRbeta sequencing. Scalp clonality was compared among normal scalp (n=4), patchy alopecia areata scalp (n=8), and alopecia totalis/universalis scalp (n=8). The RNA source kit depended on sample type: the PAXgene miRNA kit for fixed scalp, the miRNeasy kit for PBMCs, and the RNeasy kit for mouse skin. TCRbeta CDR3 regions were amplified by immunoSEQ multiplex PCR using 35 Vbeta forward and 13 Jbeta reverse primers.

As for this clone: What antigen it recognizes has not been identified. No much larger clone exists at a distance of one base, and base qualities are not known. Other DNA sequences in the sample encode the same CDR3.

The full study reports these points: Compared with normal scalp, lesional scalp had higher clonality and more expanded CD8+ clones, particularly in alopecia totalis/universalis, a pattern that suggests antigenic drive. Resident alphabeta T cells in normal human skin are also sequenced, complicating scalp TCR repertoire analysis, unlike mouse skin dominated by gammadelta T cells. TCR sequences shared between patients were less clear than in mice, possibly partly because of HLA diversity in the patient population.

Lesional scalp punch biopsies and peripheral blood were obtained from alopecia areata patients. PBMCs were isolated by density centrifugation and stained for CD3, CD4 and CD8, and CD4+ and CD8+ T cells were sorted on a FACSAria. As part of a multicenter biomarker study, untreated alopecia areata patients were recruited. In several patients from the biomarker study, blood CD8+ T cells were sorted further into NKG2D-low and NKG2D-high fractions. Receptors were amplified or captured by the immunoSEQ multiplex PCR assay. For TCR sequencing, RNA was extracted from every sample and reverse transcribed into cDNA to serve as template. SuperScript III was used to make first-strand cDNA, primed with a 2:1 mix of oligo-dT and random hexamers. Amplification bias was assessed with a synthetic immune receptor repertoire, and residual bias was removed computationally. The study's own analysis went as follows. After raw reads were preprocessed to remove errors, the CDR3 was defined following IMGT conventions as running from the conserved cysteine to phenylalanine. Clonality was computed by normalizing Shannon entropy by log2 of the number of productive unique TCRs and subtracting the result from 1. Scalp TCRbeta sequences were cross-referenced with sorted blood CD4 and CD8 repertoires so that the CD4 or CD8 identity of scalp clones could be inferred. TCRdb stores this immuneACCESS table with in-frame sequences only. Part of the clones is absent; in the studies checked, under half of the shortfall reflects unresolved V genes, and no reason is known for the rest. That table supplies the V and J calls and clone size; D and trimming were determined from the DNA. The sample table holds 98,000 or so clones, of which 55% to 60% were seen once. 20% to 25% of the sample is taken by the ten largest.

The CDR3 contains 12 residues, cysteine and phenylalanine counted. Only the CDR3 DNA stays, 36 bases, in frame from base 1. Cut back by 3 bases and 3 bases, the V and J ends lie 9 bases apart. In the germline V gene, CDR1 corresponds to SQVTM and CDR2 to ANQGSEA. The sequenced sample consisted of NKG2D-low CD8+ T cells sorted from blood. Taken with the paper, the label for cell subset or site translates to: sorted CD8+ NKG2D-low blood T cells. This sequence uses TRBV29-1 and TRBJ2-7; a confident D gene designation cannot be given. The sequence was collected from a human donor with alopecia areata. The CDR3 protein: CSVEVADYEQYF. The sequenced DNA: TGCAGCGTTGAGGTTGCGGACTACGAGCAGTACTTC.